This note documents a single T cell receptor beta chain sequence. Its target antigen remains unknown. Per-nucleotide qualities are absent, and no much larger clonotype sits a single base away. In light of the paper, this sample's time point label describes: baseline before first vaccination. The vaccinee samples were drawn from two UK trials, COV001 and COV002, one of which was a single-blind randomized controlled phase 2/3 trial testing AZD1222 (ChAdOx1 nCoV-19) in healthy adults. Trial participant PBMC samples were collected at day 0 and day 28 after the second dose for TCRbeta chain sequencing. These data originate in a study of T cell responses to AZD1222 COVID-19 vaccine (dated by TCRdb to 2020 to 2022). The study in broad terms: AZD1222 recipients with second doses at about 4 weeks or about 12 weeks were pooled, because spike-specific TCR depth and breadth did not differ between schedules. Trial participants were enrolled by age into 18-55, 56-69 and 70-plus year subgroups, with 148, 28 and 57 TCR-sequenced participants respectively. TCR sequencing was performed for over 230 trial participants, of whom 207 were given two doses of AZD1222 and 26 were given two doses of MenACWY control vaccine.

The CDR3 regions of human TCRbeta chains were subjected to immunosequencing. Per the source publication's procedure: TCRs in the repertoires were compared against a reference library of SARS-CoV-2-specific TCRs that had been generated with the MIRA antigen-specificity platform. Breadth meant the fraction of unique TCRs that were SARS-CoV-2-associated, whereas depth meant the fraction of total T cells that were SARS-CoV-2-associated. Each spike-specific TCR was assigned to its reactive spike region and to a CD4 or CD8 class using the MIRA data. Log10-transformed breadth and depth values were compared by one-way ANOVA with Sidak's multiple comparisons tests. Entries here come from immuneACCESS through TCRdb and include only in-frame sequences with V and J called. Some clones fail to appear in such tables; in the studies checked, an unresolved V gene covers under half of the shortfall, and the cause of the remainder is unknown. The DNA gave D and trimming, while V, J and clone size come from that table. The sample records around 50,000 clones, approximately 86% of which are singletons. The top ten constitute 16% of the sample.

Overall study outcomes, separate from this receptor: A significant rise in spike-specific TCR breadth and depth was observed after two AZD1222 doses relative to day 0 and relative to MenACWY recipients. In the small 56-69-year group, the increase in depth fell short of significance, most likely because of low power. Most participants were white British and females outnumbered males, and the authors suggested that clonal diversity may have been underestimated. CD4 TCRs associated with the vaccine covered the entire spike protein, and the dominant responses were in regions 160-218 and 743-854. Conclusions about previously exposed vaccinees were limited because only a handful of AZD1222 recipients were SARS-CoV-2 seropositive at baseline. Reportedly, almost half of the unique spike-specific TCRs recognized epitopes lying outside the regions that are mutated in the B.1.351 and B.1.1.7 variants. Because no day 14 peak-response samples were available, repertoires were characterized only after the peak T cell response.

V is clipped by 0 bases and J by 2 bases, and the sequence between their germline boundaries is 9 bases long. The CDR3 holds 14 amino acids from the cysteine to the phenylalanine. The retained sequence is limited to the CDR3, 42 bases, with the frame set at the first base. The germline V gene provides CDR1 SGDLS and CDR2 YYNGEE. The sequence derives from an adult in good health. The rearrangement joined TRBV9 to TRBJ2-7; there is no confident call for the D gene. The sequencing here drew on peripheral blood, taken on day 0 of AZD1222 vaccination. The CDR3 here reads CASSVGDGTYEQYF. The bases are TGTGCCAGCAGCGTAGGGGATGGTACCTACGAGCAGTACTTC.